This T cell receptor beta chain was found in a study of cytomegalovirus exposure and HLA in healthy donors. Overall study results and limits: A cluster of highly shared sequence variants was likely a sequencing artifact. It was reported that the classifier diagnosed cytomegalovirus status with high specificity and sensitivity in both the original and validation cohorts.

This cohort consisted of healthy bone marrow donors. The CDR3 spans 14 residues. The ends lost 7 bases at V and 1 base at J; junction bases unmatched: 7. Germline CDR1 GTSNPN, CDR2 SVGIG (reference sequence). Primers: 60 Vbeta forward and 13 Jbeta reverse. In the original workflow: A follow-up analysis tallied 65 million to 80 million unique TCR beta chains, roughly 11 million shared. Measured with immunoSEQ multiplex PCR; TCRdb has only the in-frame clones, and not every one. For V, J and clone size, that table is used; D and trimming come from the DNA. The sample shows 95,000 to 150,000 clones, 75% to 90% of them seen only once. On this clone itself: What it binds is unknown.

The clonotype was recovered from a man under 40 in good health and CMV-seronegative. The chain is built from TRBV30 and TRBJ1-3; 7 nucleotides align to TRBD1. Sequenced: PBMCs. The CDR3 here is CASTGNRSGNTIYF. CDR3 DNA sequence: TGTGCCTCGACAGGGAATCGGTCTGGAAACACCATATATTTT.